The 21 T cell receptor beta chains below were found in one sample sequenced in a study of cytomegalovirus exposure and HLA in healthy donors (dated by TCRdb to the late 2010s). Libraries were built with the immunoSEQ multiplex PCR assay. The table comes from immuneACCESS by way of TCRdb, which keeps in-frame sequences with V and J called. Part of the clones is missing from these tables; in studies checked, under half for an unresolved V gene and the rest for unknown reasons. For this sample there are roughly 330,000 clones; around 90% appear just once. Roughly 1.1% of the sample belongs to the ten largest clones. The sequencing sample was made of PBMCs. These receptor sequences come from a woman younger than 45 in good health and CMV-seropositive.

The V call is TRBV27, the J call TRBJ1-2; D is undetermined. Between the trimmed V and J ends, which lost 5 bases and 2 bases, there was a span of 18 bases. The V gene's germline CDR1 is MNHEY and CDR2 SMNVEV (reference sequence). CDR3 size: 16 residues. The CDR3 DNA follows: TGTGCCAGCAGTCCTTCCCTCCCAGGACTGAACTATGGCTACACCTTC. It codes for CASSPSLPGLNYGYTF.

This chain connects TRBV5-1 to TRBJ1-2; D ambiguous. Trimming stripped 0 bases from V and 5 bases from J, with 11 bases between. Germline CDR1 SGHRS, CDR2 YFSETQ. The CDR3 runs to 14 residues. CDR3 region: CASSLEVGGYGYTF. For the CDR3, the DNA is TGCGCCAGCAGCTTGGAGGTGGGAGGGTATGGCTACACCTTC.

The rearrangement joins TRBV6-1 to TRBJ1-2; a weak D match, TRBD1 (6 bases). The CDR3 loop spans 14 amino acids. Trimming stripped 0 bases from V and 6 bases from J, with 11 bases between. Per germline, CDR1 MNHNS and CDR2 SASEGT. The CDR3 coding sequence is TGTGCCAGCAGTGAAGCATGGCAGGGGAATGGCTACACCTTC. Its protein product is CASSEAWQGNGYTF.

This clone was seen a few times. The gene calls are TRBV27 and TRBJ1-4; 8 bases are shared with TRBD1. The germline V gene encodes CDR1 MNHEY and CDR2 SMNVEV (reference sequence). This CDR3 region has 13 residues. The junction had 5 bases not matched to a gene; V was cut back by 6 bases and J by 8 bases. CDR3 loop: CASRNTGGEKLFF. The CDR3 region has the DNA TGTGCCAGCAGGAATACAGGGGGAGAAAAACTGTTTTTT.

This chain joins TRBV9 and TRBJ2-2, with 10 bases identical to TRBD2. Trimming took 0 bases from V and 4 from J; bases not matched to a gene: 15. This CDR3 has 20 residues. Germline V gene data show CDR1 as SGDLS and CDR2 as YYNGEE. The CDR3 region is CASSVVSSGSFARSTGELFF. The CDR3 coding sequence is TGTGCCAGCAGCGTAGTTTCTAGCGGGAGTTTTGCGAGGAGCACCGGGGAGCTGTTTTTT.

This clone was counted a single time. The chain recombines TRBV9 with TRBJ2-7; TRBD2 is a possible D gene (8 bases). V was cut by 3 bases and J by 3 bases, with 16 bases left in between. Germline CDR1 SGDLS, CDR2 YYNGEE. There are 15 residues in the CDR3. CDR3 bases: TGTGCCAGCAGCGCGGGGGGGGACAGTTTCTACGAGCAGTACTTC. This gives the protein CASSAGGDSFYEQYF.

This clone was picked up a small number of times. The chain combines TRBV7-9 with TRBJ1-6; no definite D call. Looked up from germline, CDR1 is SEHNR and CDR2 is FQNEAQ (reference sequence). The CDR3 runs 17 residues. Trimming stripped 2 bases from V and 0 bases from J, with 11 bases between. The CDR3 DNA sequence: TGTGCCAGCAGCTTATCACATACGAGCTCCTATAATTCACCCCTCCACTTT. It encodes CASSLSHTSSYNSPLHF.

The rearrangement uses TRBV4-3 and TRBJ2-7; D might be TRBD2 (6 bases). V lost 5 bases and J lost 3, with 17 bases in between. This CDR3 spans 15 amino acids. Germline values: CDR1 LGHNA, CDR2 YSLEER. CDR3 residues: CASSEGARGGYEQYF. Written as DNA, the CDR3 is TGCGCCAGCAGCGAAGGGGCCCGGGGAGGCTACGAGCAGTACTTC.

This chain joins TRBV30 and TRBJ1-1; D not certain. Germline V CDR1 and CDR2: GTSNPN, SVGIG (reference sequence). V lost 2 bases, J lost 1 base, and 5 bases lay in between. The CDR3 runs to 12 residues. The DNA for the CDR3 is TGTGCCTGGAGTACAGCGAACACTGAAGCTTTCTTT. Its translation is CAWSTANTEAFF.

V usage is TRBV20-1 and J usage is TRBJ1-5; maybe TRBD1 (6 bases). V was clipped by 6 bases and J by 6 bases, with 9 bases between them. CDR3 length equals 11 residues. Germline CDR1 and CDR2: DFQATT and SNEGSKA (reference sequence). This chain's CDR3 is CSAGGGQPQHF. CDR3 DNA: TGCAGTGCCGGGGGCGGTCAGCCCCAGCATTTT.

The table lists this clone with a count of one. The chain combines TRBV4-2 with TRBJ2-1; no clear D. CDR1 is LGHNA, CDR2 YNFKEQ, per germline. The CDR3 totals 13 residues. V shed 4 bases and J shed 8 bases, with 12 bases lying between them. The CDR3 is CASSPNTVYEQFF. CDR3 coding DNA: TGTGCCAGCAGCCCAAATACGGTTTATGAGCAGTTCTTC.

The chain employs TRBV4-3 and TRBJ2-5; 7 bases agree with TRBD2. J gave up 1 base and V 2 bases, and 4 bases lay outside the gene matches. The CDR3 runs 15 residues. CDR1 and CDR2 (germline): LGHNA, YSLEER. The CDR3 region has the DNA TGCGCCAGCAGCCAATACTCTAGCGGCCAAGAGACCCAGTACTTC. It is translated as CASSQYSSGQETQYF.

CDR3 coding DNA: TGTGCCACCAGCGGGAGCGGTGGGGCCTACAATGAGCAGTTCTTC. Protein: CATSGSGGAYNEQFF. The rearrangement uses TRBV15 and TRBJ2-1; tentatively, D is TRBD2 (5 bases). CDR3 length: 15 amino acids. Deletions cut 5 bases from V and 2 bases from J, with 13 bases between. The germline V gene has CDR1 LNHNV and CDR2 YYDKDF (reference sequence).

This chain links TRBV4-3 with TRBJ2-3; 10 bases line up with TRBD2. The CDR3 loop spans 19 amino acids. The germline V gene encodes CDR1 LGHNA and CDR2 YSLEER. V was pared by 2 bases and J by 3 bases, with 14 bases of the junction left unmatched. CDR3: CASSQSGLAGVVGTDTQYF. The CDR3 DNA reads TGCGCCAGCAGCCAATCCGGTCTAGCGGGAGTGGTTGGTACAGATACGCAGTATTTT.

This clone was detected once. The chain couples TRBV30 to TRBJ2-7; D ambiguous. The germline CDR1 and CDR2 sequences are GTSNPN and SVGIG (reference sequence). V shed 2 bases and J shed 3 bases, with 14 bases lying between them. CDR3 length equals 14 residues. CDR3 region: CAWSRAPRNYEQYF. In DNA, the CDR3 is TGTGCCTGGAGTAGGGCTCCGAGGAACTACGAGCAGTACTTC.

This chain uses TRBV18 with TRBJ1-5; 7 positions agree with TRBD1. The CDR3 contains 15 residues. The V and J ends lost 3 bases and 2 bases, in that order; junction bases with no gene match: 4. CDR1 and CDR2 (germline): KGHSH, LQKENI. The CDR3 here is CASSPDRTRNQPQHF. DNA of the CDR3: TGTGCCAGCTCACCGGACAGGACCCGCAATCAGCCCCAGCATTTT.

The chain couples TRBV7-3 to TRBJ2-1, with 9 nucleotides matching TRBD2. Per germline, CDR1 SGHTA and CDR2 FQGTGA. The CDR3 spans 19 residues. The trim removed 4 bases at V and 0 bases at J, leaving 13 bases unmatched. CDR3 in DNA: TGTGCCAGCAGCTCACCGGGAGCAGAGCGGGGGGCCTCCTACAATGAGCAGTTCTTC. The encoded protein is CASSSPGAERGASYNEQFF.

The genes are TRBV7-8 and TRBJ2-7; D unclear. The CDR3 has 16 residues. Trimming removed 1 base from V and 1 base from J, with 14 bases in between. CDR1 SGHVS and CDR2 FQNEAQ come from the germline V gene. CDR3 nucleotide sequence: TGTGCCAGCAGCTTAGAGGTCAGCCAGATATCCTACGAGCAGTACTTC. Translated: CASSLEVSQISYEQYF.

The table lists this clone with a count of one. The CDR3 reads CASSQTGTGTEKLFF. In DNA form, the CDR3 reads TGTGCCAGCAGCCAGACCGGGACAGGGACTGAAAAACTGTTTTTT. The chain recombines TRBV11-2 with TRBJ1-4; the match to TRBD1 covers 9 bases. Germline V CDR1 and CDR2: SGHAT, FQNNGV. This CDR3 comprises 15 residues. V was pared by 5 bases and J by 7 bases, with 8 bases of the junction left unmatched. Complete variable domain (other parts from reference TRBV11-2 and TRBJ1-4): EAGVAQSPRYKIIEKRQSVAFWCNPISGHATLYWYQQILGQGPKLLIQFQNNGVVDDSQLPKDRFSAERLKGVDSTLKIQPAKLEDSAVYLCASSQTGTGTEKLFFGSGTQLSVL.

CDR3 sequence reads: CASSAGTGGFTDTQYF. The DNA of the CDR3 is TGTGCCAGCAGCGCAGGGACAGGGGGCTTCACAGATACGCAGTATTTT. The chain couples TRBV9 to TRBJ2-3; TRBD1 matches 12 bases. V shed 3 bases, J shed 2 bases, and the junction held 4 bases outside the gene matches. Germline CDR1 reads SGDLS; CDR2 reads YYNGEE. This CDR3 has 16 amino acids.

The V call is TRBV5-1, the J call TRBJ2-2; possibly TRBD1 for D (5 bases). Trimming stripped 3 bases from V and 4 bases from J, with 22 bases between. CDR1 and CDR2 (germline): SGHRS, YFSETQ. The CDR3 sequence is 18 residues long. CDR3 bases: TGCGCCAGCAGCTCCAGGGCAGCCGGTGACTCATTCACCGGGGAGCTGTTTTTT. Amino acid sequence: CASSSRAAGDSFTGELFF.